One and the same sample provided the 3 T cell receptor beta chains below, sequenced in a study of blood T cell repertoires in COVID-19. The assay was immunoSEQ multiplex PCR, and TCRdb's table has in-frame clones only and misses some. In the table there are roughly 300,000 clones, approximately 83% of which are singletons. Sequenced material: peripheral blood. The receptors derive from a human donor in a cohort sampled during active COVID-19.

The chain employs TRBV30 and TRBJ2-3; tentative D call: TRBD2 (6 bases). The CDR3 runs to 15 residues. With 2 bases removed from V and 2 bases from J, the gap between germline ends came to 14 bases. The germline CDR1 and CDR2 sequences are GTSNPN and SVGIG (reference sequence). CDR3 nucleotide sequence: TGTGCCTGGAGTCTTTATAGCGGTTACACAGATACGCAGTATTTT. As protein: CAWSLYSGYTDTQYF.

This clone has a single count. The CDR3 is CASSVQRGEQYF. The CDR3 nucleotides are TGTGCCAGCAGCGTCCAACGAGGCGAGCAGTACTTC. J is TRBJ2-7 and V is TRBV11-2; D is undetermined. Germline values: CDR1 SGHAT, CDR2 FQNNGV. The V and J ends lost 5 bases and 6 bases respectively, with 11 bases between them. CDR3 size: 12 residues.

The V call is TRBV30, the J call TRBJ2-1, with TRBD2 identical over 9 bases. Per the germline V gene, CDR1 is GTSNPN and CDR2 is SVGIG (reference sequence). The V segment lost 2 bases and the J segment 9 bases; nucleotides outside the gene matches: 8. The CDR3 has 14 amino acids. CDR3 sequence: CAWSSDSGRVEQFF. For the CDR3, the DNA is TGTGCCTGGAGTTCGGATAGCGGGAGAGTTGAGCAGTTCTTC. Looking up the rest from reference TRBV30 and TRBJ2-1 gives the full variable domain: SQTIHQWPATLVQPVGSPLSLECTVEGTSNPNLYWYRQAAGRGLQLLFYSVGIGQISSEVPQNLSASRPQDRQFILSSKKLLLSDSGFYLCAWSSDSGRVEQFFGPGTRLTVL.